The 20 T cell receptor beta chains given below trace back to one sample, sequenced in a study of tumor and adjacent non-tumor tissue in lung cancer. Three rounds of nested PCR, following a modified ARM-PCR protocol, produced the TCRbeta library. MiXCR, applied by TCRdb to the multiplex PCR reads, yields one record per CDR3 protein. The sample consists of over 80,000 distinct CDR3 sequences, under 80% of them appearing once. No cell sorting was done before RNA was extracted from the tissue. Distant lung tissue was collected more than 3 cm away from the tumor edge. The sequencing sample was made of distant non-tumor lung tissue. The source of these receptors is a woman in her forties or fifties with non-small cell lung cancer.

This chain uses TRBV12-3 or TRBV12-4 with TRBJ2-3; no definite D call. The CDR3 spans 13 residues. V gave up 7 bases and J gave up 1 base, with 9 bases separating them. The CDR3 sequence is CASTPERTDTQYF. The CDR3 DNA sequence: TGTGCCAGCACCCCGGAGCGCACAGATACGCAGTATTTT.

Of note for this clonotype: Its ends do not fully match the called genes, so a read error is possible. V and J are TRBV11-2 and TRBJ2-1; no reliable D call. The CDR3 extends over 15 amino acids. Germline V gene lookup returns CDR1 SGHAT and CDR2 FQNNGV. CDR3 sequence: CASSPLLSSYNEQLF. CDR3 nucleotide sequence: TGTGCCAGCAGCCCACTACTCAGCTCCTACAATGAGCAGCTCTTC.

On this clonotype itself: Germline and junction disagree at one end, which may indicate a read error. V is TRBV6-1 and J is TRBJ1-5, with TRBD1 as a possible D gene (5 bases). This CDR3 is built from 16 residues. Germline loops: CDR1 MNHNS, CDR2 SASEGT. As DNA, the CDR3 is TGTGCAAGCAGTTTTGTGTGGGGCCTTAGCAATCAGCCCCAGCATTTT. Its protein product is CASSFVWGLSNQPQHF.

This clonotype occurred once. One junction end disagrees with the germline gene, perhaps due to a read error. This chain joins TRBV28 and TRBJ2-7; 9 nucleotides line up with TRBD2. This CDR3 is 14 amino acids long. Germline loops: CDR1 MDHEN, CDR2 SYDVKM. For the CDR3, the DNA is TGTGCCAGCGGTATAATTAGCGGGAGTGACGATCAGCACTTC. Residues: CASGIISGSDDQHF. Full variable domain (rest looked up from reference TRBV28 and TRBJ2-7): DVKVTQSSRYLVKRTGEKVFLECVQDMDHENMFWYRQDPGLGLRLIYFSYDVKMKEKGDIPEGYSVSREKKERFSLILESASTNQTSMYLCASGIISGSDDQHFGPGTRLTVT.

Remarks on this clonotype: The junction departs from the called germline gene at one end, perhaps through a read error. The V call is TRBV7-9, the J call TRBJ1-2; D is unresolved. Germline V gene data show CDR1 as SEHNR and CDR2 as FQNEAQ (reference sequence). The CDR3 loop spans 13 amino acids. The CDR3 nucleotides read TGTGCCAGCGGCTTATCGACACCGTATGGCTACACCTTC. Translated: CASGLSTPYGYTF.

The V gene is TRBV4-1, the J gene TRBJ2-7; 9 nucleotides agree with TRBD1. J was trimmed by 12 bases and V by 5 bases; bases with no gene match: 17. Germline V gene sequence: CDR1 MGHRA, CDR2 YSYEKL. The CDR3 totals 15 residues. The CDR3 nucleotides read TGCGCCAGCAGCGCGTCTGGGACAGGGACCTACGAGGGGTACTTC. As protein: CASSASGTGTYEGYF.

In regard to this clonotype: The CDR3 end shows no conserved phenylalanine or tryptophan, and so a read error is likely. The genes are TRBV5-1 and TRBJ2-2, with 8 nucleotides matching TRBD2. Germline CDR1 is SGHRS and CDR2 is YFSETQ. The CDR3 extends over 18 amino acids. The CDR3 DNA is TGCGCCAACAGCTTAAGCCTAGCGGGCCCAATGAACACCGGGGAGCTGTTTCTT. Encoded protein: CANSLSLAGPMNTGELFL.

Ten or more counts support this clonotype. The chain has TRBV5-6 and TRBJ2-7; 9 positions match TRBD1. The CDR3 is 16 amino acids. The V segment lost 4 bases and the J segment 4 bases; nucleotides outside the gene matches: 12. Germline V gives CDR1 SGHDT, CDR2 YYEEEE. Here the CDR3 DNA reads TGTGCCAGCAGCCTCTGGGACGGGACAGGGACATACGAGCAGTACTTC. Translation: CASSLWDGTGTYEQYF.

Concerning this clonotype itself: One end of the junction varies from germline; a read error may be responsible. The chain couples TRBV4-2 to TRBJ2-7, with D possibly being TRBD2 (6 bases). This CDR3 contains 17 residues. Germline CDR1 reads LGHNA; CDR2 reads YNFKEQ. The CDR3 DNA reads as TGTGCCAGCAGCCAAGAGGGGGAGGCATACCAAACCTACAAGCAGTACTTC. This gives the protein CASSQEGEAYQTYKQYF.

A word on this clonotype: One end of the junction fails to match germline, which may point to a read error. The chain joins TRBV30 to TRBJ2-2, with TRBD1 as a possible D gene (6 bases). The CDR3 contains 17 residues. The germline CDR1 and CDR2 sequences are GTSNPN and SVGIG (reference sequence). This chain's CDR3 is CAWSVAATGFRTGELFF. DNA of the CDR3: TGTGCCTGGAGCGTGGCGGCCACAGGGTTTCGGACCGGTGAGCTGTTTTTT.

Points on this clonotype: The CDR3 does not close with the conserved phenylalanine or tryptophan, likely indicating a read error. The chain links TRBV10-3 to TRBJ2-5; 7 bases match TRBD1. The CDR3 has 14 residues. With 6 bases clipped from V and 1 base from J, the junction kept 5 bases outside the gene matches. Germline V gives CDR1 ENHRY, CDR2 SYGVKD. CDR3 region: CAIRLGQIQETQYL. CDR3 in DNA: TGTGCCATCAGGCTGGGACAGATCCAAGAGACCCAGTACCTC.

For this clonotype: The CDR3 end shows no conserved phenylalanine or tryptophan, and so a read error is likely. The chain carries TRBV11-3 and TRBJ2-1; TRBD2 agrees at 9 bases. CDR1 and CDR2 from the germline V gene are SGHNT and YENEEA. After removal of 5 bases from V and 0 bases from J, the junction contained 8 bases not matched to a gene. This CDR3 is 17 amino acids long. In DNA, the CDR3 is TGTGCCAGCAGCCTAGGGACTAGCAACAGCTCCTACAATGAGCAGTTCTGC. This translates into CASSLGTSNSSYNEQFC.

The chain links TRBV4-1 to TRBJ2-1; D ambiguous. Trimming pared 0 bases from V and 12 bases from J, leaving 18 bases between. The CDR3 covers 15 residues. Germline V gene sequence: CDR1 MGHRA, CDR2 YSYEKL. In nucleotides, the CDR3 is TGCGCCAGCAGCCAAGAACCTGTGGTGCGTGGAATGCAGTTCTTC. It yields the protein CASSQEPVVRGMQFF.

This clonotype was seen once. The conserved closing phenylalanine or tryptophan is absent in this CDR3, likely reflecting a read error. The chain carries TRBV6-5 and TRBJ1-6, with TRBD1 as a possible D gene (5 bases). CDR3 length: 15 residues. The germline gives CDR1 MNHEY, CDR2 SVGAGI. The CDR3 protein is CASRPWDGYNPPLHS. The CDR3 nucleotides read TGTGCCAGCAGACCCTGGGACGGTTATAATCCACCCCTCCACTCT.

As concerns this clonotype: No conserved phenylalanine or tryptophan ends this CDR3, so it is likely a read error. This sequence joins TRBV7-6 and TRBJ1-1; the D is unclear. Trimming took off 5 bases at V and 0 bases at J, with 16 bases between the two ends. Per germline, CDR1 SGHVS and CDR2 FNYEAQ. The CDR3 totals 16 residues. The CDR3 protein is CASSISRGRMNTEAFS. In DNA form, the CDR3 reads TGTGCCAGCAGCATTTCACGGGGAAGGATGAACACTGAAGCTTTCTCT.

About this clonotype itself: Given a much more abundant clone one base away, this may be a read error. The chain uses TRBV5-1 and TRBJ2-7; D uncertain. Germline-derived CDR1 and CDR2 are SGHRS and YFSETQ. Deletions cut 1 base from V and 3 bases from J, with 11 bases between. The CDR3 spans 14 residues. CDR3 region: CASSLTWEDYEQYF. DNA for the CDR3: TGCGCCAGCAGCTTGACCTGGGAAGACTACGAGCAGTACTTC.

In regard to this clonotype: In this CDR3 the conserved last residue, phenylalanine or tryptophan, is missing, so a read error is likely. The chain uses TRBV4-2 and TRBJ2-2; D gene ambiguous. Germline assignment: CDR1 LGHNA and CDR2 YNFKEQ. The CDR3 extends over 12 amino acids. CDR3 amino acids: CANSPAGGELFY. CDR3 DNA: TGTGCCAACAGCCCGGCCGGGGGGGAGCTGTTTTAT.

Comment on this clonotype: An end of the junction differs from the germline gene, which may be a read error. The chain is built from TRBV29-1 and TRBJ1-2; TRBD1 might be the D (5 bases). The V gene's germline CDR1 is SQVTM and CDR2 ANQGSEA. This CDR3 comprises 16 residues. CDR3 region: CSVDRVGGSAIYGYIF. CDR3 nucleotide sequence: TGCAGTGTTGATCGGGTGGGGGGGTCGGCGATCTATGGCTACATCTTC. Full variable domain (remainder filled in from reference TRBV29-1 and TRBJ1-2): SAVISQKPSRDICQRGTSLTIQCQVDSQVTMMFWYRQQPGQSLTLIATANQGSEATYESGFVIDKFPISRPNLTFSTLTVSNMSPEDSSIYLCSVDRVGGSAIYGYIFGSGTRLTVV.

In the case of this clonotype: Lacking the conserved final phenylalanine or tryptophan, this CDR3 likely reflects a read error. The chain employs TRBV4-2 and TRBJ2-3, with 14 positions matching TRBD2. There are 20 residues in the CDR3. The V gene end was trimmed by 7 bases and the J gene end by 1 base; junction bases not matched to a gene: 16. CDR1 and CDR2 from the germline V gene are LGHNA and YNFKEQ. CDR3 residues: CASIPTPRLAGGSGTDTQYS. CDR3 DNA: TGTGCCAGCATCCCTACTCCGCGACTAGCGGGAGGGTCTGGCACAGATACGCAGTATTCT.

This sequence joins TRBV20-1 and TRBJ1-5; maybe TRBD1 (6 bases). CDR1 is DFQATT, CDR2 SNEGSKA, per germline (reference sequence). Trimming took off 6 bases at V and 5 bases at J, with 23 bases between the two ends. The CDR3 loop spans 16 amino acids. In DNA form, the CDR3 reads TGCAGTGCCCTAACCGCGGGGGCGGGTGGGTATCAGCCCCAGCATTTT. Its translation is CSALTAGAGGYQPQHF.